What follows are 16 T cell receptor beta chains derived from one specimen sequenced in a study of low-dose radiotherapy and immunotherapy resistance in tumors. Time point indicated: before trial treatment. First-strand cDNA relied on TRAV- and TRBV-specific primers spanning alpha and beta chains. TCR amplification used 20 to 25 PCR cycles, a constant-region primer and a V-primer adapter. MiXCR, applied by TCRdb to the reads, yields one record per CDR3 protein. The repertoire holds 59,000 or so distinct CDR3 sequences, with around 27% as singletons. The source was PBMCs, collected before treatment. These receptors originate from a male donor with rectosigmoid adenocarcinoma.

At least ten counts were recorded for this clonotype. The rearrangement links TRBV6-1 to TRBJ1-3; D gene ambiguous. Trimming removed 5 bases from V and 0 bases from J, with 11 bases in between. CDR3 size: 15 residues. CDR1 is MNHNS and CDR2 is SASEGT in the germline V gene. CDR3 amino acids: CASSPRVPSGNTIYF. Here the CDR3 DNA reads TGTGCCAGCAGTCCCCGGGTGCCCTCTGGAAACACCATATATTTT.

This clonotype was found a few times. This chain connects TRBV11-1 to TRBJ2-3; D gene uncertain. The V end was cut by 5 bases, the J end by 6 bases, with 9 bases between. The CDR3 loop spans 12 amino acids. CDR1 is SGHAT and CDR2 is FQDESV in the germline V gene (reference sequence). CDR3 region: CASSPNRDTQYF. The CDR3 DNA sequence: TGTGCCAGCAGCCCAAACCGGGATACGCAGTATTTT.

Remarks on this clonotype: A far larger clone is just one base off, so this is likely a read error. This rearrangement joins TRBV6-1 to TRBJ2-1, with D unclear. Trimming removed 8 bases from V and 13 bases from J, with 12 bases in between. The CDR3 totals 10 residues. Germline CDR1 reads MNHNS; CDR2 reads SASEGT. CDR3 region: CASGEETQFF. CDR3 nucleotides: TGTGCCAGCGGGGAAGAGACCCAGTTCTTC.

At least ten counts were recorded for this clonotype. The V call is TRBV6-2 or TRBV6-3, the J call TRBJ2-6; unclear D gene. Trimming stripped 5 bases from V and 0 bases from J, with 11 bases between. Germline V gene data show CDR1 as MNHEY and CDR2 as SVGEGT. The CDR3 has 16 amino acids. CDR3 loop: CASSGTRTSGANVLTF. The CDR3 nucleotides are TGTGCCAGCAGTGGAACAAGGACCTCTGGGGCCAACGTCCTGACTTTC.

This chain connects TRBV19 to TRBJ2-1; 7 bases are shared with TRBD2. CDR3 length equals 14 residues. Looked up from germline, CDR1 is LNHDA and CDR2 is SQIVND (reference sequence). V lost 9 bases to trimming and J lost 5 bases; unmatched junction nucleotides: 10. The CDR3 loop is CASRRASGNNEQFF. The DNA for the CDR3 is TGTGCCAGCCGTCGGGCTAGCGGAAACAATGAGCAGTTCTTC. The entire variable domain, with the rest obtained from reference TRBV19 and TRBJ2-1, is as follows: DGGITQSPKYLFRKEGQNVTLSCEQNLNHDAMYWYRQDPGQGLRLIYYSQIVNDFQKGDIAEGYSVSREKKESFPLTVTSAQKNPTAFYLCASRRASGNNEQFFGPGTRLTVL.

This clonotype has a count of ten or more. The chain is built from TRBV11-2 and TRBJ1-6; TRBD1 might be the D (6 bases). Per the germline V gene, CDR1 is SGHAT and CDR2 is FQNNGV. V lost 8 bases and J lost 7, with 15 bases in between. The CDR3 runs 14 residues. CDR3 nucleotide sequence: TGTGCCAGCGGGACGGACAGAAGGAATTCACCCCTCCACTTT. Residues: CASGTDRRNSPLHF. Full variable domain (remainder filled in from reference TRBV11-2 and TRBJ1-6): EAGVAQSPRYKIIEKRQSVAFWCNPISGHATLYWYQQILGQGPKLLIQFQNNGVVDDSQLPKDRFSAERLKGVDSTLKIQPAKLEDSAVYLCASGTDRRNSPLHFGNGTRLTVT.

With regard to this clonotype: A read error likely explains this, since a far larger clone differs by one base. The V gene is TRBV2, the J gene TRBJ2-5, with unresolved D. CDR3 length: 13 residues. V lost 2 bases and J 11 bases, leaving 15 bases between the germline ends. In germline, CDR1 is SNHLY, CDR2 FYNNEI. CDR3 residues: CASSELKYNEQYF. For the CDR3, the DNA is TGTGCCAGCAGTGAACTCAAATACAATGAGCAGTACTTC.

This clonotype was counted only a few times. This is likely an artifact of a read error, given a far larger clone one base away. The chain joins TRBV7-9 to TRBJ2-1, with D perhaps matching TRBD2 (6 bases). The CDR3 is made up of 15 amino acids. Germline assignment: CDR1 SEHNR and CDR2 FQNEAQ (reference sequence). The V gene lost 3 bases and the J gene lost 10 bases, with 19 bases spanning the gap. CDR3 nucleotide sequence: TGTGCCAGCAGCTTTGAATTAGCGGAAAGCTACGAGCAGTTCTTC. Protein sequence: CASSFELAESYEQFF.

As regards this clonotype: The likely explanation is a read error, given a far larger clone one base away. V gene TRBV5-8 combines with J gene TRBJ2-7, with no clear D. Germline loops: CDR1 SGHTS, CDR2 YDEGEE. The V gene lost 3 bases and the J gene lost 6 bases, with 16 bases spanning the gap. The CDR3 runs 14 residues. CDR3 DNA: TGTGCCAGCAGCTGGCGTTATGAGACTGCCGAGCAGTACTTC. Protein sequence: CASSWRYETAEQYF.

On this clonotype: With only one base between it and a far larger clone, this is likely a read error. The V and J genes are TRBV27 and TRBJ2-1; a possible D gene is TRBD2 (7 bases). Trimming cost V 6 bases and J 10 bases, with 22 bases left between them. The germline CDR1 and CDR2 sequences are MNHEY and SMNVEV (reference sequence). This CDR3 comprises 15 residues. The CDR3 nucleotides are TGTGCCAGCAGCGACGGGGGGACACAGAACTACGAGCAGTTCTTC. It translates to CASSDGGTQNYEQFF.

In this sample, this clonotype turned up many times. This chain uses TRBV5-8 with TRBJ2-1; 11 bases are shared with TRBD2. The V gene end was trimmed by 5 bases and the J gene end by 3 bases; junction bases not matched to a gene: 4. The CDR3 is 15 residues long. Germline V gene sequence: CDR1 SGHTS, CDR2 YDEGEE. CDR3 bases: TGTGCCAGCAGTTCTAGCGGGGGGATCTACAATGAGCAGTTCTTC. Its protein is CASSSSGGIYNEQFF.

This clonotype has a count of ten or more. The V gene is TRBV7-9, the J gene TRBJ2-7; D assignment may be TRBD1 or TRBD2 (5 bases each). Trimming stripped 3 bases from V and 5 bases from J, with 14 bases between. CDR1 is SEHNR, CDR2 FQNEAQ, per germline (reference sequence). This CDR3 comprises 14 residues. The CDR3 sequence is CASSLVGRDDEQYF. In DNA, the CDR3 is TGTGCCAGCAGCTTGGTAGGCAGGGACGACGAGCAGTACTTC.

With regard to this clonotype: A read error is the likely source, as a far larger clone sits one nucleotide away. The J gene is TRBJ2-1, the V gene TRBV5-8, with D perhaps assigned TRBD1 or TRBD2 (5 bases each). V lost 2 bases, J lost 8 bases, and 14 bases lay in between. The germline gives CDR1 SGHTS, CDR2 YDEGEE. The CDR3 length is 14 residues. The CDR3, as DNA: TGTGCCAGCAGCTTAACGAGGGGAGTGGATGAGCAGTTCTTC. Its translation: CASSLTRGVDEQFF.

Turning to this clonotype: A much more abundant neighbour one base away suggests this may be a read error. The chain couples TRBV7-9 to TRBJ1-5; D unresolved. The CDR3 loop spans 15 amino acids. The germline V gene encodes CDR1 SEHNR and CDR2 FQNEAQ (reference sequence). The CDR3 nucleotides are TGTGTCAGCAGCTTACATCAGGCTAACAATCAGCCCCAGCATTTT. It translates to CVSSLHQANNQPQHF. The variable domain in full, with the rest retrieved from reference TRBV7-9 and TRBJ1-5, is DTGVSQNPRHKITKRGQNVTFRCDPISEHNRLYWYRQTLGQGPEFLTYFQNEAQLEKSRLLSDRFSAERPKGSFSTLEIQRTEQGDSAMYLCVSSLHQANNQPQHFGDGTRLSIL.

The rearrangement uses TRBV6-2 or TRBV6-3 and TRBJ2-1; 7 nucleotides align to TRBD1. The J segment lost 2 bases and the V segment lost 2 bases, leaving 3 bases of the junction unmatched. Looked up from germline, CDR1 is MNHEY and CDR2 is SVGEGT. CDR3 length: 15 amino acids. The CDR3 bases are TGTGCCAGCAGTTACGACAGGGTGACCTACAATGAGCAGTTCTTC. Translation gives CASSYDRVTYNEQFF.

In this sample, this clonotype turned up once. This chain links TRBV5-1 with TRBJ2-2, with a tentative D call TRBD2 (5 bases). V dropped 5 bases and J dropped 6 bases, with 17 bases sitting between them. This CDR3 contains 15 residues. Germline CDR1 is SGHRS and CDR2 is YFSETQ. CDR3 residues: CASRNSPGTAGELFF. In DNA form, the CDR3 reads TGCGCCAGCAGGAACTCCCCGGGAACAGCCGGGGAGCTGTTTTTT. Looking up the rest from reference TRBV5-1 and TRBJ2-2 gives the full variable domain: KAGVTQTPRYLIKTRGQQVTLSCSPISGHRSVSWYQQTPGQGLQFLFEYFSETQRNKGNFPGRFSGRQFSNSRSEMNVSTLELGDSALYLCASRNSPGTAGELFFGEGSRLTVL.